This TCR beta chain was sequenced for a study of cytomegalovirus exposure and HLA in healthy donors. CDR3 length: 15 residues. Germline CDR1 SGDLS, CDR2 YYNGEE. The V end was cut by 3 bases, the J end by 4 bases, with 16 bases between. 60 Vbeta and 13 Jbeta primers were used in PCR. Using immunoSEQ multiplex PCR, the repertoire was profiled, and TCRdb retains in-frame clones only, with some absent. The table includes around 150,000 clones, about three quarters detected once. This clone was observed a few times. What it recognizes is unknown. Findings and caveats of the study: CMV serostatus was the sole immune exposure information available.

Unrecorded immune exposures were likely, despite nominal health at sampling. The rearrangement links TRBV9 to TRBJ1-2; D unresolved. The sequence was collected from a woman aged 50 to 65 in good health and CMV-seropositive. Sequencing was done on a sample of PBMCs. The CDR3 bases are TGTGCCAGCAGCGGTCTCCTACTGGGCCTCTATGGCTACACCTTC. This sequence encodes CASSGLLLGLYGYTF.